This T cell receptor beta chain appears in the sequencing data of a study of CD8+ T cells in alopecia areata. Study context: Treated patients took oral tofacitinib at 5 to 10 mg twice daily. Broader study findings: Unlike in mice, where it was clearer, TCR sharing across patients was less clear, possibly HLA-related. Uncertainty remains about how baseline CD8+ expansion links to response, with one nonresponder.

The sequencing template was cDNA reverse transcribed from extracted RNA. Sequencing used immunoSEQ multiplex PCR; TCRdb keeps in-frame clones, though not all of them. The sample includes 140,000 to 150,000 clones, 45% to 60% seen only once; the top ten take 15%. Germline V lookup: CDR1 MNHEY, CDR2 SMNVEV (reference sequence). There are 15 residues in the CDR3. Deletions cut 4 bases from V and 4 bases from J, with 16 bases between. Regarding this clone: As yet, its antigen is unknown.

Specified treatment: oral pan-JAK inhibitor, 5-10 mg twice daily. PBMCs provided sorted CD4+ and CD8+ T cells. This TCR was recovered from a human donor with alopecia areata. The source was CD8+ T cells sorted from blood, collected at week 4, from a patient treated with tofacitinib. V usage is TRBV27 and J usage is TRBJ2-5; D not certain. CDR3 nucleotides: TGTGCCAGCAGTTCAGGACCCCCATTGGGAGAGACCCAGTACTTC. This codes for CASSSGPPLGETQYF.